One and the same sample provided the 25 T cell receptor beta chains below, sequenced in a study of CD8 T cells in ankylosing spondylitis. Whole-study results and caveats: Blood from ankylosing spondylitis patients appeared to carry a characteristic roughly 8-variant TCR beta motif.

These TCRs' antigens remain unknown. TCRdb processed the 5' RACE reads anew with MiXCR; each CDR3 protein has one entry. The data show about 540,000 distinct CDR3 sequences, with 9.5% to 15% seen just once and under 7.5% held by the top ten. Source material: blood, either unsorted or a sorted T cell fraction (not recorded which). The source is a male donor with ankylosing spondylitis.

This clonotype has a handful of counts. This rearrangement joins TRBV7-9 to TRBJ1-1; D is possibly TRBD1 (6 bases). Germline CDR1 SEHNR, CDR2 FQNEAQ (reference sequence). V was clipped by 7 bases and J by 4 bases, with 13 bases between them. The CDR3 is 13 residues long. The CDR3 reads CASTGGRGTEAFF. The CDR3 DNA follows: TGTGCCAGCACTGGGGGCAGGGGCACTGAAGCTTTCTTT.

Concerning this clonotype: A much larger clone sits a single nucleotide away, making a read error possible. V usage is TRBV11-3 and J usage is TRBJ2-1; possible D gene TRBD1, 6 bases. The germline V gene has CDR1 SGHNT and CDR2 YENEEA. The length of the CDR3 is 15 residues. V was cut by 1 base and J by 3 bases, with 10 bases left in between. CDR3 nucleotides: TGTGCCAGCAGCTTAGGCAGGGGTTACTACAATGAGCAGTTCTTC. This codes for CASSLGRGYYNEQFF.

This clonotype occurred a few times. The V call is TRBV5-5, the J call TRBJ2-7; no clear D gene. CDR3 size: 14 residues. Trimming removed 4 bases from V and 3 bases from J, with 14 bases in between. Germline V gene sequence: CDR1 SGHKS, CDR2 YYEKEE (reference sequence). CDR3 sequence (DNA): TGTGCCAGCAGCCTGGAGTGGGGTAGCTACGAGCAGTACTTC. Translated, it gives CASSLEWGSYEQYF.

This clonotype was seen at least ten times. V usage is TRBV10-3 and J usage is TRBJ1-4; D is perhaps TRBD1 (5 bases). This CDR3 spans 12 amino acids. Looked up from germline, CDR1 is ENHRY and CDR2 is SYGVKD. The ends were cut back, 5 bases at V and 12 bases at J, with 13 bases in the middle. The CDR3 coding sequence is TGTGCCATCAGTTCTCAAGGAGGGGAACTGTTTTTT. Amino acids: CAISSQGGELFF.

This clonotype was observed a few times. This sequence joins TRBV27 and TRBJ2-5, with 10 bases fitting TRBD1. CDR3 length: 15 residues. Trimming took 7 bases from V and 7 from J; bases not matched to a gene: 12. CDR1 is MNHEY and CDR2 is SMNVEV in the germline V gene (reference sequence). The CDR3 protein is CASMSGTGDLGTQYF. Here the CDR3 DNA reads TGTGCCAGCATGTCCGGGACAGGGGACTTGGGGACCCAGTACTTC.

This clonotype has a handful of counts. The chain employs TRBV5-1 and TRBJ1-2; TRBD1 agrees at 8 bases. The CDR3 length is 15 residues. CDR1 and CDR2 (germline): SGHRS, YFSETQ. V shed 4 bases, J shed 8 bases, and the junction held 13 bases outside the gene matches. CDR3 protein: CASSPQAGGAEGYTF. The DNA for the CDR3 is TGCGCCAGCAGCCCTCAGGCAGGGGGCGCGGAAGGCTACACCTTC.

This clonotype was counted a few times. The chain has TRBV20-1 and TRBJ1-1; D may be TRBD1 (5 bases). V was cut by 3 bases and J by 3 bases, with 17 bases left in between. The germline V gene has CDR1 DFQATT and CDR2 SNEGSKA (reference sequence). CDR3 size: 15 residues. The CDR3 region is CSARVVAGRDTEAFF. Here the CDR3 DNA reads TGCAGTGCTAGGGTGGTCGCAGGGCGGGACACTGAAGCTTTCTTT.

This clonotype was picked up a small number of times. V is TRBV24-1 and J is TRBJ2-1; perhaps TRBD1 as D (6 bases). Germline assignment: CDR1 KGHDR and CDR2 SFDVKD. Trimming took off 2 bases at V and 0 bases at J, with 13 bases between the two ends. The CDR3 is 17 residues long. The CDR3 coding sequence is TGTGCCACCAGTGATTCCTCAGGGGCGAGCTCCTACAATGAGCAGTTCTTC. Its protein product is CATSDSSGASSYNEQFF.

The CDR3 bases are TGTGCCAGCAGTTTCTTAAGCGGGAGGGCCCCAGATACGCAGTATTTT. Protein product: CASSFLSGRAPDTQYF. This sequence joins TRBV12-3 or TRBV12-4 and TRBJ2-3; TRBD2 agrees at 10 bases. Losses at the gene ends were 3 bases for V and 4 bases for J; bases not matched to a gene: 7. The CDR3 consists of 16 residues.

V is TRBV20-1 and J is TRBJ1-2, with TRBD1 identical over 12 bases. CDR3 length: 18 residues. Germline lookup yields CDR1 DFQATT and CDR2 SNEGSKA (reference sequence). Trimming cost V 5 bases and J 3 bases; bases outside gene matches: 16. The CDR3 sequence: CSAPPPGGTGGGYYGYTF. As DNA, the CDR3 is TGCAGTGCTCCCCCCCCCGGCGGGACAGGGGGCGGGTACTATGGCTACACCTTC.

For this clonotype: One junction end disagrees with the germline gene, perhaps due to a read error. V and J are TRBV12-3 or TRBV12-4 and TRBJ2-5; 7 nucleotides align to TRBD2. This CDR3 spans 19 amino acids. DNA for the CDR3: TGTGCCTGCAGTTCTGTGAAATGGACGGGAGGCCAACTCCAAGAGACCCAGTACTTC. It specifies CACSSVKWTGGQLQETQYF.

This clonotype was counted many times. The V gene is TRBV7-9, the J gene TRBJ2-1; 7 nucleotides align to TRBD1. V dropped 4 bases and J dropped 8; count of bases not matched to a gene: 2. Germline assignment: CDR1 SEHNR and CDR2 FQNEAQ (reference sequence). The CDR3 loop spans 12 amino acids. The CDR3 nucleotides read TGTGCCAGCAGCTGGCAGGGGGATGAGCAGTTCTTC. Translation gives CASSWQGDEQFF.

This clonotype showed up just a few times. The chain is built from TRBV27 and TRBJ2-7, with 9 nucleotides matching TRBD1. V shed 3 bases, J shed 4 bases, and the junction held 7 bases outside the gene matches. From germline, CDR1 is MNHEY and CDR2 SMNVEV (reference sequence). The CDR3 extends over 15 amino acids. This CDR3 reads CASSFFGGTGYEQYF. CDR3 in DNA: TGTGCCAGCAGTTTTTTTGGGGGGACAGGGTACGAGCAGTACTTC.

This chain links TRBV14 with TRBJ1-2; D gene unclear. The CDR3 runs 17 residues. V was trimmed by 0 bases and J by 0 bases, leaving 14 bases between them. Germline CDR1 and CDR2: SGHDN and FVKESK. The chain's CDR3 is CASSQDYGRGPNYGYTF. CDR3 nucleotides: TGTGCCAGCAGCCAAGATTATGGACGTGGACCTAACTATGGCTACACCTTC.

In its sample, this clonotype was seen a few times. V and J are TRBV2 and TRBJ1-6, with D hard to call. Trimming pared 8 bases from V and 5 bases from J, leaving 10 bases between. Germline V gives CDR1 SNHLY, CDR2 FYNNEI. The CDR3 runs 13 residues. Written as DNA, the CDR3 is TGTGCCAGCCGGTCTGAAAATAATTCACCCCTCCACTTT. This gives the protein CASRSENNSPLHF.

V is TRBV6-1 and J is TRBJ2-5; tentative D call: TRBD2 (6 bases). The germline CDR1 and CDR2 sequences are MNHNS and SASEGT. This CDR3 region has 13 residues. Here the CDR3 DNA reads TGTGCTAGTGGTGGAGGGCGTTCAGAGACCCAGTACTTC. Its translation is CASGGGRSETQYF.

CDR3 nucleotide sequence: TGCAGTGCTAGTTTCTTCACTCGGAACTACGAGCAGTACTTC. It codes for CSASFFTRNYEQYF. The chain couples TRBV20-1 to TRBJ2-7; D call uncertain. Trimming stripped 3 bases from V and 3 bases from J, with 15 bases between. The CDR3 totals 14 residues. The germline CDR1 and CDR2 sequences are DFQATT and SNEGSKA (reference sequence).

The V gene is TRBV27, the J gene TRBJ2-3; 11 positions agree with TRBD2. Germline V gene data show CDR1 as MNHEY and CDR2 as SMNVEV (reference sequence). The CDR3 has 15 amino acids. V was clipped by 8 bases and J by 4 bases; unmatched bases: 8. Written as DNA, the CDR3 is TGTGCCAGCGGCCCCGGACTAGCGGGCTCAGATACGCAGTATTTT. Its translation: CASGPGLAGSDTQYF.

The gene calls are TRBV25-1 and TRBJ2-2; TRBD2 aligns across 7 bases. With V trimmed by 8 bases and J by 5 bases, 8 bases remained unmatched. Per germline, CDR1 MGHDK and CDR2 SYGVNS. The CDR3 is 14 residues long. The CDR3 DNA reads TGTGCCAGCTCGTCGGGGGGAGGGACCGGGGAGCTGTTTTTT. It encodes CASSSGGGTGELFF. Variable domain in full (rest from reference TRBV25-1 and TRBJ2-2): EADIYQTPRYLVIGTGKKITLECSQTMGHDKMYWYQQDPGMELHLIHYSYGVNSTEKGDLSSESTVSRIRTEHFPLTLESARPSHTSQYLCASSSGGGTGELFFGEGSRLTVL.

The chain uses TRBV6-1 and TRBJ2-1; 8 bases fit TRBD2. The CDR3 loop spans 16 amino acids. Germline V gives CDR1 MNHNS, CDR2 SASEGT. V gave up 5 bases and J gave up 7 bases; unmatched junction bases: 13. CDR3 in amino acids: CASSPASGGGRNEQFF. The CDR3 region has the DNA TGTGCCAGCAGTCCCGCCTCCGGCGGGGGGCGGAATGAGCAGTTCTTC.

This clonotype was counted between two and nine times. The V call is TRBV29-1, the J call TRBJ2-7, with 14 bases fitting TRBD2. The CDR3 is made up of 14 amino acids. Germline V lookup: CDR1 SQVTM, CDR2 ANQGSEA. Trimming at V came to 7 bases and at J to 3 bases, leaving 5 bases not matched to a gene. This chain's CDR3 is CSEGTSGSSYEQYV. For the CDR3, the DNA is TGCAGCGAGGGGACTAGCGGGAGTAGCTACGAGCAGTACGTC.

On this clonotype itself: A much larger clone differs from this one at a single base, so this may be a read error. The chain carries TRBV12-3 or TRBV12-4 and TRBJ1-3; D is ambiguous. The CDR3 runs 14 residues. DNA of the CDR3: TGTTCCAGCAGTTTAACACCTTCTGGAAACACCATATATTTT. Protein: CSSSLTPSGNTIYF.

The V call is TRBV9, the J call TRBJ2-1; TRBD2 matches 9 bases. In germline, CDR1 is SGDLS, CDR2 YYNGEE. The trim removed 2 bases at V and 9 bases at J, leaving 21 bases unmatched. This CDR3 is built from 19 residues. The CDR3: CASSVPAGDSGRTRSEQFF. CDR3 coding DNA: TGTGCCAGCAGCGTTCCCGCAGGGGATAGCGGGAGAACTCGGAGTGAGCAGTTCTTC.

This clonotype appeared many times. J is TRBJ2-2 and V is TRBV7-9; D might be TRBD2 (6 bases). The V end was cut by 5 bases, the J end by 0 bases, with 10 bases between. This CDR3 has 15 amino acids. Per germline, CDR1 SEHNR and CDR2 FQNEAQ (reference sequence). The CDR3 nucleotides read TGTGCCAGCAGCGCGCTAGCGACGAACACCGGGGAGCTGTTTTTT. Its protein product is CASSALATNTGELFF. The full variable domain, its missing parts supplied by reference TRBV7-9 and TRBJ2-2, is DTGVSQNPRHKITKRGQNVTFRCDPISEHNRLYWYRQTLGQGPEFLTYFQNEAQLEKSRLLSDRFSAERPKGSFSTLEIQRTEQGDSAMYLCASSALATNTGELFFGEGSRLTVL.

The chain has TRBV15 and TRBJ2-7; tentatively, D is TRBD1 (6 bases). Germline V CDR1 and CDR2: LNHNV, YYDKDF (reference sequence). This CDR3 spans 16 amino acids. Trimming pared 3 bases from V and 2 bases from J, leaving 17 bases between. The CDR3 loop reads CATSRSRASGAYEQYF. The CDR3 DNA is TGTGCCACCAGCAGGAGCAGGGCTTCAGGGGCCTACGAGCAGTACTTC.